Following are 17 T cell receptor beta chains from one sample sequenced in a study of blood T cell repertoires in COVID-19. TCRdb's table, derived via immunoSEQ multiplex PCR, lists solely in-frame clones and lacks some. The repertoire holds under 300,000 clones, with 86% as singletons. Sequencing used peripheral blood. These TCRs come from a man younger than 45 who had recovered from COVID-19.

The chain joins TRBV19 to TRBJ2-1, with D tentatively TRBD1 (5 bases). This CDR3 is built from 14 residues. The V and J ends lost 6 bases and 4 bases respectively, with 13 bases between them. CDR1 is LNHDA and CDR2 is SQIVND in the germline V gene (reference sequence). This chain's CDR3 is CASSQMTVYNEQFF. The CDR3 nucleotides read TGTGCCAGTAGCCAGATGACAGTGTACAATGAGCAGTTCTTC.

The rearrangement joins TRBV5-4 to TRBJ1-2; tentatively, D is TRBD1 (6 bases). This CDR3 comprises 15 residues. Germline V gene data show CDR1 as SGHNT and CDR2 as YYREEE (reference sequence). Trimming left V 5 bases short and J 6 bases short, with 20 bases between. The DNA of the CDR3 is TGTGCCAGCAGAAATCGTACAGGGTTATCTCATGGCTACACCTTC. Its protein product is CASRNRTGLSHGYTF.

The chain joins TRBV12-5 to TRBJ2-7, with 11 positions matching TRBD1. CDR3 size: 15 residues. CDR1 is LGHNT, CDR2 FRNRAP, per germline. J was trimmed by 2 bases and V by 5 bases; bases with no gene match: 5. CDR3 bases: TGTGCTAGTGGTCAAGGGGGACAGGGGGCCTACGAGCAGTACTTC. It yields the protein CASGQGGQGAYEQYF.

J is TRBJ1-6 and V is TRBV5-1, with a possible D match to TRBD1 (5 bases). V lost 0 bases and J 7 bases, leaving 8 bases between the germline ends. Germline V gives CDR1 SGHRS, CDR2 YFSETQ. The CDR3 runs 14 residues. CDR3 sequence reads: CASSLVQGNSPLHF. For the CDR3, the DNA is TGCGCCAGCAGCTTGGTGCAGGGCAATTCACCCCTCCACTTT.

The chain employs TRBV7-9 and TRBJ2-1, with D possibly being TRBD2 (5 bases). This CDR3 has 14 residues. CDR1 is SEHNR and CDR2 is FQNEAQ in the germline V gene (reference sequence). The V and J ends lost 4 bases and 3 bases respectively, with 10 bases between them. The CDR3: CASSSGLLYNEQFF. CDR3 nucleotides: TGTGCCAGCAGCTCAGGACTTCTCTACAATGAGCAGTTCTTC.

This clone was picked up a small number of times. This rearrangement joins TRBV12-3 or TRBV12-4 to TRBJ1-5, with 7 nucleotides matching TRBD1. This CDR3 has 11 amino acids. Losses at the gene ends were 6 bases for V and 10 bases for J; bases not matched to a gene: 3. The CDR3 DNA reads as TGTGCCAGCAGCCAGGGGGAACCCCAGCATTTT. Translated, it gives CASSQGEPQHF.

Only a few counts were recorded for this clone. The chain is built from TRBV7-8 and TRBJ2-7; D perhaps matches TRBD1 (6 bases). Between the trimmed V and J ends, which lost 5 bases and 6 bases, there was a span of 17 bases. CDR3 length: 14 amino acids. The V gene's germline CDR1 is SGHVS and CDR2 FQNEAQ. CDR3 coding DNA: TGTGCCAGCAGCCTTGTCGAGTTAGGGGGCGAGCAGTACTTC. Amino acid sequence: CASSLVELGGEQYF.

V is TRBV6-1 and J is TRBJ2-1; unclear D gene. The length of the CDR3 is 13 residues. CDR1 and CDR2 from the germline V gene are MNHNS and SASEGT. Deletions cut 2 bases from V and 4 bases from J, with 6 bases between. The CDR3 sequence is CASSESQYNEQFF. The DNA for the CDR3 is TGTGCCAGCAGTGAATCCCAGTACAATGAGCAGTTCTTC.

This clone has more than one count but fewer than ten. V and J are TRBV19 and TRBJ1-1, with D perhaps matching TRBD1 (5 bases). Germline assignment: CDR1 LNHDA and CDR2 SQIVND (reference sequence). The CDR3 is 13 amino acids. Trimming cost V 4 bases and J 7 bases, with 13 bases left between them. The chain's CDR3 is CASSKEGQGEAFF. The CDR3 nucleotides read TGTGCCAGTAGTAAGGAGGGTCAGGGTGAAGCTTTCTTT.

In its sample, this clone was seen a few times. The V call is TRBV5-1, the J call TRBJ2-7; 10 bases agree with TRBD1. V lost 4 bases to trimming and J lost 7 bases; unmatched junction nucleotides: 11. The CDR3 is 15 amino acids. Germline V gene sequence: CDR1 SGHRS, CDR2 YFSETQ. CDR3 protein: CASSQAGTGVREQYF. CDR3 in DNA: TGCGCCAGCAGCCAGGCCGGGACAGGGGTTCGAGAGCAGTACTTC.

The V call is TRBV6-5, the J call TRBJ1-6, with D unclear. CDR3 size: 13 residues. Germline CDR1 and CDR2: MNHEY and SVGAGI. Trimming stripped 8 bases from V and 4 bases from J, with 9 bases between. CDR3 sequence: CASAQTYNSPLHF. DNA of the CDR3: TGTGCCAGCGCACAGACGTATAATTCACCCCTCCACTTT.

V usage is TRBV18 and J usage is TRBJ2-7; perhaps TRBD1 as D (6 bases). CDR3 length: 14 residues. V was shortened by 6 bases and J by 0 bases, with 12 bases between the two germline ends. Germline assignment: CDR1 KGHSH and CDR2 LQKENI. CDR3: CASSPDRSSYEQYF. The DNA for the CDR3 is TGTGCCAGCTCTCCCGACAGGAGCTCCTACGAGCAGTACTTC.

The V gene is TRBV2, the J gene TRBJ1-5; D is ambiguous. The CDR3 is 14 residues long. CDR1 and CDR2 (germline): SNHLY, FYNNEI. Trimming took 9 bases from V and 6 from J, leaving 18 bases between them. CDR3 residues: CASSFNSESQPQHF. The CDR3 region has the DNA TGTGCCAGTTCTTTTAATTCCGAGAGTCAGCCCCAGCATTTT.

The CDR3 DNA is TGCGCCAGCAGCTTGGGTCAGGGGGCCGACACCCTCTATGGCTACACCTTC. It translates to CASSLGQGADTLYGYTF. V is TRBV5-1 and J is TRBJ1-2; 8 bases fit TRBD1. The CDR3 contains 17 residues. Germline V gene data show CDR1 as SGHRS and CDR2 as YFSETQ. V trimming: 0 bases; J trimming: 4 bases; junction bases outside the gene matches: 11.

The chain couples TRBV4-2 to TRBJ1-4; D perhaps matches TRBD1 (6 bases). CDR3 length equals 13 residues. CDR1 and CDR2 from the germline V gene are LGHNA and YNFKEQ. V was shortened by 10 bases and J by 7 bases, with 16 bases between the two germline ends. The CDR3, as DNA: TGTGCCACCCCATCAAGAGGGGGTGAAAAACTGTTTTTT. Its translation is CATPSRGGEKLFF.

This clone was seen a few times. The chain has TRBV29-1 and TRBJ2-1; 8 bases agree with TRBD1. Per germline, CDR1 SQVTM and CDR2 ANQGSEA. V lost 6 bases to trimming and J lost 4 bases; unmatched junction nucleotides: 5. The CDR3 totals 13 residues. CDR3 region: CSVQDRVYNEQFF. The CDR3, as DNA: TGCAGCGTCCAGGACAGGGTTTACAATGAGCAGTTCTTC.

The genes are TRBV9 and TRBJ1-3, with TRBD1 matching over 8 bases. Per the germline V gene, CDR1 is SGDLS and CDR2 is YYNGEE. The CDR3 is 16 residues long. The V gene end was trimmed by 3 bases and the J gene end by 2 bases; junction bases not matched to a gene: 7. Written as DNA, the CDR3 is TGTGCCAGCAGCGGATATTACAGGGGGGCTGGAAACACCATATATTTT. It specifies CASSGYYRGAGNTIYF.